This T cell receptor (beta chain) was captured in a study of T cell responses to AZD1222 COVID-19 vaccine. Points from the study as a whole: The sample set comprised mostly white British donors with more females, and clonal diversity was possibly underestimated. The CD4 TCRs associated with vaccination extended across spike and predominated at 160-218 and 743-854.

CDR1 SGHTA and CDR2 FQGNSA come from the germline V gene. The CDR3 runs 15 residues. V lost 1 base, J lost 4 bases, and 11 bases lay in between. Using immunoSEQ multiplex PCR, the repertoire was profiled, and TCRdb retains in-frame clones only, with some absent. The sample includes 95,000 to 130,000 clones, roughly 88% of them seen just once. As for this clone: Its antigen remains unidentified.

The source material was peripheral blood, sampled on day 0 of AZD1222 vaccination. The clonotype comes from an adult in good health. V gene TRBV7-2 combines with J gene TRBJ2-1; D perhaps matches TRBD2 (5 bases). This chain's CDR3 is CASSLERRGYNEQFF. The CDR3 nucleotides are TGTGCCAGCAGCTTAGAGCGGCGAGGGTACAATGAGCAGTTCTTC.